These 14 T cell receptor beta chains originate from one sample sequenced in a study of blood T cell repertoires in COVID-19 (TCRdb year 2020). Libraries came from the immunoSEQ multiplex PCR assay. Drawn from immuneACCESS, this table holds only the in-frame rearrangements with V and J called that TCRdb kept. Clones are partly lost; checked studies trace under half to an unresolved V gene and leave the rest unexplained. For this sample the table gives fewer than 350,000 clones, of which around 85% were detected only once. The ten largest clones add up to approximately 1.9% of the sample. Source material: PBMCs or T cells enriched from blood (not recorded which). All receptors come from a woman younger than 45 who had been exposed to COVID-19.

The V and J genes are TRBV4-3 and TRBJ2-3; 9 nucleotides align to TRBD2. Per the germline V gene, CDR1 is LGHNA and CDR2 is YSLEER. The J segment lost 5 bases and the V segment lost 5 bases, leaving 14 bases of the junction unmatched. The CDR3 consists of 17 residues. This CDR3 is CASSFAGRGGAGDTQYF. The CDR3 DNA sequence: TGCGCCAGCAGCTTCGCTGGGCGCGGGGGGGCGGGAGATACGCAGTATTTT.

The rearrangement joins TRBV4-1 to TRBJ2-6, with D tentatively TRBD2 (7 bases). Germline loops: CDR1 MGHRA, CDR2 YSYEKL. Between the trimmed V and J ends, which lost 0 bases and 2 bases, there was a span of 11 bases. CDR3 length equals 17 residues. This CDR3 reads CASSQDGGGTGANVLTF. CDR3 nucleotide sequence: TGCGCCAGCAGCCAAGATGGCGGGGGCACTGGGGCCAACGTCCTGACTTTC.

The chain combines TRBV14 with TRBJ1-6; perhaps TRBD1 as D (6 bases). Per the germline V gene, CDR1 is SGHDN and CDR2 is FVKESK. This CDR3 has 15 residues. V was cut by 2 bases and J by 5 bases, with 10 bases left in between. The CDR3 region is CASSQKGDHNSPLHF. As DNA, the CDR3 is TGTGCCAGCAGCCAAAAGGGGGACCATAATTCACCCCTCCACTTT.

V gene TRBV4-1 combines with J gene TRBJ2-2, with TRBD1 as a possible D gene (6 bases). CDR1 and CDR2 (germline): MGHRA, YSYEKL. V was pared by 0 bases and J by 7 bases, with 15 bases between. The CDR3 totals 16 residues. In DNA form, the CDR3 reads TGCGCCAGCAGCCAAGAGGTCCAGGGGAGATTCGGGGAGCTGTTTTTT. This translates into CASSQEVQGRFGELFF.

The V gene is TRBV6-6, the J gene TRBJ1-4, with TRBD1 matching 8 bases. V was clipped by 6 bases and J by 4 bases; unmatched bases: 4. Germline V gene data show CDR1 as MNHNY and CDR2 as SVGAGI (reference sequence). This CDR3 comprises 14 residues. The CDR3 sequence: CASSPGQGNEKLFF. In nucleotides, the CDR3 is TGTGCCAGCAGCCCTGGACAGGGTAATGAAAAACTGTTTTTT.

The chain is built from TRBV9 and TRBJ2-6, with a weak D call TRBD2 (6 bases). The CDR3 contains 17 residues. Germline CDR1 reads SGDLS; CDR2 reads YYNGEE. Trimming shortened V by 4 bases and J by 0 bases, and 14 bases separated the two germline ends. The CDR3 reads CASSSPGTDSGANVLTF. CDR3 DNA sequence: TGTGCCAGCAGCTCACCCGGGACTGACTCTGGGGCCAACGTCCTGACTTTC.

This chain uses TRBV5-4 with TRBJ2-3, with 7 bases matching TRBD1. The CDR3 loop spans 17 amino acids. Germline loops: CDR1 SGHNT, CDR2 YYREEE (reference sequence). V was clipped by 0 bases and J by 6 bases; unmatched bases: 13. CDR3 sequence: CASSLAGTAPLGDTQYF. CDR3 sequence (DNA): TGTGCCAGCAGCTTGGCGGGGACAGCTCCCTTGGGGGATACGCAGTATTTT.

The J gene is TRBJ2-7, the V gene TRBV7-9; 7 bases match TRBD2. The trim removed 5 bases at V and 2 bases at J, leaving 0 bases unmatched. Germline CDR1 and CDR2: SEHNR and FQNEAQ (reference sequence). The CDR3 is 12 residues long. In DNA form, the CDR3 reads TGTGCCAGCAGCCGGGAGGCCTACGAGCAGTACTTC. Translating gives CASSREAYEQYF. Full variable domain (remainder filled in from reference TRBV7-9 and TRBJ2-7): DTGVSQNPRHKITKRGQNVTFRCDPISEHNRLYWYRQTLGQGPEFLTYFQNEAQLEKSRLLSDRFSAERPKGSFSTLEIQRTEQGDSAMYLCASSREAYEQYFGPGTRLTVT.

This rearrangement joins TRBV3-1 (or the pseudogene TRBV3-2) to TRBJ2-1; D gene uncertain. This CDR3 has 14 amino acids. Germline CDR1 reads LGHDT; CDR2 reads YNNKEL (reference sequence). V was clipped by 3 bases and J by 10 bases, with 16 bases between them. DNA of the CDR3: TGTGCCAGCAGCCAGTTTACTTCGGTAAGCGAGCAGTTCTTC. This sequence encodes CASSQFTSVSEQFF.

The chain is built from TRBV9 and TRBJ1-6; a weak D match, TRBD1 (6 bases). From germline, CDR1 is SGDLS and CDR2 YYNGEE. This CDR3 region has 15 residues. Trimming cost V 0 bases and J 7 bases, with 11 bases left between them. This CDR3 is CASSVAGQGNSPLHF. The CDR3 coding sequence is TGTGCCAGCAGCGTAGCTGGCCAGGGGAATTCACCCCTCCACTTT.

This chain connects TRBV3-1 (or the pseudogene TRBV3-2) to TRBJ2-7; D gene unclear. The CDR3 is 14 amino acids. Germline V gene sequence: CDR1 LGHDT, CDR2 YNNKEL (reference sequence). The ends were cut back, 0 bases at V and 1 base at J, with 7 bases in the middle. In DNA form, the CDR3 reads TGTGCCAGCAGCCAAGAGTTAGCTTCCTACGAGCAGTACTTC. Translation gives CASSQELASYEQYF.

The J gene is TRBJ1-2, the V gene TRBV15; D remains ambiguous. V lost 1 base, J lost 3 bases, and 9 bases lay in between. The CDR3 covers 14 residues. The germline V gene encodes CDR1 LNHNV and CDR2 YYDKDF (reference sequence). The CDR3 here is CATSRGTGYYGYTF. CDR3 coding DNA: TGTGCCACCAGCAGAGGGACGGGGTACTATGGCTACACCTTC.

The CDR3 bases are TGCGCCAGCAGCTTGGGTCCGGAGGAGAACACTGAAGCTTTCTTT. Translation: CASSLGPEENTEAFF. This chain connects TRBV5-1 to TRBJ1-1; D is uncertain. V dropped 0 bases and J dropped 1 base, with 10 bases sitting between them. The CDR3 covers 15 residues. Germline V gene lookup returns CDR1 SGHRS and CDR2 YFSETQ.

J is TRBJ2-3 and V is TRBV2, with a tentative D call TRBD1 (6 bases). This CDR3 has 12 amino acids. Germline CDR1 is SNHLY and CDR2 is FYNNEI. Trimming removed 3 bases from V and 7 bases from J, with 8 bases in between. The CDR3 loop is CASSEGANTQYF. The CDR3, as DNA: TGTGCCAGCAGTGAGGGGGCAAATACGCAGTATTTT.